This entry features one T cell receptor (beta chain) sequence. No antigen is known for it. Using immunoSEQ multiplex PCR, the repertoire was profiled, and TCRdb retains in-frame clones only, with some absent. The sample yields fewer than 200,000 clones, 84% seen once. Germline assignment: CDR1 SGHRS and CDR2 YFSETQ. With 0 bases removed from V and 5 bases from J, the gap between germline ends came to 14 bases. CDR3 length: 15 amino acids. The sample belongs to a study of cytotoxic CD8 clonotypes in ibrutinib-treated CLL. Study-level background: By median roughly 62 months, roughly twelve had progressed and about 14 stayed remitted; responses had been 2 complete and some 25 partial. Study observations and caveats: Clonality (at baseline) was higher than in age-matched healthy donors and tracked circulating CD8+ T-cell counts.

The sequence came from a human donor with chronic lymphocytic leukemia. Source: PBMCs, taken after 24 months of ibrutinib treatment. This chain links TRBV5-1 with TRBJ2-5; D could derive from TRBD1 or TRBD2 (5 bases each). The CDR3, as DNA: TGCGCCAGCAGCTTGGATGAGGGGCGGTGGGAGACCCAGTACTTC. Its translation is CASSLDEGRWETQYF.